This T cell receptor beta chain was identified in a study of T cells in Graves' hyperthyroidism and ophthalmopathy. As regards this clonotype: The antigen remains undetermined.

Exclusion criteria comprised uncontrolled infection, other autoimmune disease, pregnancy or lactation. Every diagnosis used clinical symptoms, serum thyroxine and TRAb, thyroid ultrasound and orbital computed tomography. Study-level findings and limits: Stable hyperthyroidism was separated from ophthalmopathy by a model based on 13 V-J features. Among thyroid clonotypes expanded above 0.001, most also appeared in blood.

In germline, CDR1 is MDHEN, CDR2 SYDVKM. Trimming took 5 bases from V and 0 from J; bases not matched to a gene: 14. This CDR3 is 19 amino acids long. RNA transcripts yielded amplified TCR beta CDR3 regions. The HTBI primer set was used in a first-round RT-PCR of the TCR CDR3. TCRdb re-called the multiplex PCR reads with MiXCR, one entry per CDR3 protein. The sample shows hundreds of thousands of distinct CDR3 sequences, roughly 22% of them seen only once. The chain is built from TRBV28 and TRBJ1-5; 9 nucleotides align to TRBD1. The specimen was blood. This TCR was recovered from a man under 40 with Graves' ophthalmopathy. The CDR3 here is CASSHSRDRASHSNQPQHF. CDR3 coding DNA: TGTGCCAGCAGTCACAGCCGGGACAGGGCCTCTCATAGCAATCAGCCCCAGCATTTT. Full variable domain (rest looked up from reference TRBV28 and TRBJ1-5): DVKVTQSSRYLVKRTGEKVFLECVQDMDHENMFWYRQDPGLGLRLIYFSYDVKMKEKGDIPEGYSVSREKKERFSLILESASTNQTSMYLCASSHSRDRASHSNQPQHFGDGTRLSIL.